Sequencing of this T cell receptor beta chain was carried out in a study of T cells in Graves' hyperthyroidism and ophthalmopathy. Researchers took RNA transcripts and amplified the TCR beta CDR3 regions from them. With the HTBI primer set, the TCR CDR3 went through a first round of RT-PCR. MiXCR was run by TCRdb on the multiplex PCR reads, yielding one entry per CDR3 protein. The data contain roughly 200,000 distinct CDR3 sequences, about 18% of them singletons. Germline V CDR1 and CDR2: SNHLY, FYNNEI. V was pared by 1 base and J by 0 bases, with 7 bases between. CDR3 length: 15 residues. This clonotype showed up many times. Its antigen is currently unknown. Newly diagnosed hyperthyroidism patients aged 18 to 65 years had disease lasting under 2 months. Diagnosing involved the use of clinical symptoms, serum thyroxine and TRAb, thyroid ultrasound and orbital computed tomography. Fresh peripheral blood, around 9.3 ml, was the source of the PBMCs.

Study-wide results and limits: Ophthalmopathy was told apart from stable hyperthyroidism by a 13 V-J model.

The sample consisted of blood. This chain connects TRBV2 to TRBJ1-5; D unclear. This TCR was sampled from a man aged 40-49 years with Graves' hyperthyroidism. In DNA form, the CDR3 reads TGTGCCAGCAGTGAAGGTCGGTTTAGCAATCAGCCCCAGCATTTT. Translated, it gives CASSEGRFSNQPQHF.